This T cell receptor (beta chain) is from a study of T cells after yellow fever vaccination. V lost 1 base, J lost 2 bases, and 6 bases lay in between. The germline V gene has CDR1 LGHNA and CDR2 YSLEER. This CDR3 spans 13 amino acids. TCRdb itself ran the 5' RACE reads through MiXCR, one entry per CDR3 protein. The sample carries around 30,000 distinct CDR3 sequences, roughly 5.9% recorded once. The table lists this clonotype with many counts. This sample comprised PBMCs, either bulk or a sorted T-cell subset (CD4+, CD8+, memory, or dextramer-sorted; not recorded which), obtained on the day of the yellow fever booster vaccination. The rearrangement links TRBV4-3 to TRBJ2-7; D unclear. This TCR derives from a man aged 30-40 years who received the YFV17D yellow fever vaccine. The DNA for the CDR3 is TGCGCCAGCAGCCAAGGCGGACCCTACGAGCAGTACTTC. The encoded protein is CASSQGGPYEQYF.